The source of this T cell receptor (beta chain) is a study of T cell clonality in common variable immunodeficiency. General observations from the study: Fewer deletions and N-nucleotide insertions were reportedly seen in common variable immunodeficiency TCR beta sequences.

The junction had 7 bases not matched to a gene; V was cut back by 2 bases and J by 8 bases. Germline V CDR1 and CDR2: SGHTA, FQGNSA. The CDR3 is made up of 15 amino acids. This table comes from immunoSEQ multiplex PCR, and its TCRdb copy is limited to in-frame clones, with some not included. The table lists around 19,000 clones, with no singletons. Diagnosis required reduced IgG, IgA and/or IgM with specific antibody deficiency. Blood came from CVID subjects not ill and not taking immunomodulatory or immunosuppressive medication. Only a few counts were recorded for this clone. Its matching antigen is unknown. The read terminates 3 residues ahead of where the CDR3 ends, so the germline J gene completes it.

The clonotype comes from a human donor with common variable immunodeficiency. V is TRBV7-2 and J is TRBJ1-4, with TRBD1 matching 8 bases. The sample consisted of peripheral blood mononuclear cells. The CDR3 loop is CASSLRGRQGEKLFF. Partial CDR3 DNA: TGTGCCAGCAGCTTACGGGGTAGACAGGGGGAAAAA.